Included here is one T cell receptor beta chain sequence, with context. Its antigen is unknown. 5'RACE template switching built TCR beta cDNA with unique molecular identifiers. TCRdb derives one entry per CDR3 protein from the 5' RACE reads, leaving out DNA. The sample has roughly 390,000 distinct CDR3 sequences. The CDR3 is made up of 18 amino acids. The germline gives CDR1 SGHTA, CDR2 FQGTGA. This sample is drawn from a study of T cells expressing NK-cell markers. Across the study: In sorted CD3+CD56+NKG2C+, CD3+CD56+NKG2C- and CD3+CD56-NKG2C+ T cells, TCR beta repertoires were obtained. Serological testing identified most of the eight sequenced donors as HCMV-seropositive and one as seronegative.

General study results and limits: These same clonotypes (in several donors) also led the CD3+CD56-NKG2C+ fraction.

The sequence came from a man aged 18 to 70 in good health. Sequencing was carried out using blood T cells: a sorted CD56 or NKG2C T cell subset, CD4+ or CD8+ T cells, or bulk PBMC T cells (not recorded which). This chain connects TRBV7-3 to TRBJ2-6; TCRdb gives TRBD1 as the D gene, but with no DNA this cannot be confirmed. CDR3 in amino acids: CASSSIGTGVSGANVLTF.